This T cell receptor beta chain is from a study of blood T cell repertoires in COVID-19. Overall study: The United States, Italy and Spain supplied acute and convalescent COVID-19 samples. Sources were T cells, B-cell-depleted T cells, or PBMCs; the material itself was cDNA or gDNA.

In the original analysis: Amplified reference gene primers provided the basis for estimating nucleated cell counts. Profiled with immunoSEQ multiplex PCR; TCRdb holds only in-frame clones, not every one. From that table come the V and J calls and clone size; the DNA was used to work out D and trimming. The repertoire holds roughly 250,000 clones, with roughly nine tenths as singletons. In assigning cohorts, the study relied on participant-reported clinical history. This CDR3 contains 17 residues. What was sequenced was PBMCs or T cells enriched from blood (not recorded which). The sequence was obtained from a woman between 25 and 40 years old with acute COVID-19. The gene calls are TRBV21-1 and TRBJ2-1; the table's D call, TRBD1, has no DNA check behind it. TRBV21-1 is marked as a pseudogene. The CDR3 is CASSKISRQGAHNEQFF. Here the CDR3 DNA reads TGTGCCAGCAGCAAAATTTCCCGACAGGGGGCACACAATGAGCAGTTCTTC.